Listed below are T cell receptor beta chains from one sample, sequenced in a study of blood T cell repertoires in COVID-19. Only in-frame clones appear in the TCRdb table, and some are missing; sequencing was by immunoSEQ multiplex PCR. The table has over 85,000 clones, less than 75% seen once; the top ten hold more than 7.5%. The sequenced sample consisted of peripheral blood. The receptors originated from a woman aged 55-70 years with acute or convalescent COVID-19. Both conserved end residues are part of each CDR3. The D gene is left open where the match is weak. Only part of the rows carry a size: once, few, many, or a class if the clone is expanded.

clone size: .
D gene: TRBD1
V gene: TRBV9
J gene: TRBJ1-6
CDR3 DNA: TGTGCCAGCAGCGTCAACCCCGGGACAGCTTCACCCCTCCACTTT
CDR3 protein: CASSVNPGTASPLHF

clone size: .
D gene: TRBD1
V gene: TRBV7-9
J gene: TRBJ1-2
CDR3 DNA: TGTGCCAGCCATGGGACAGGGGGCGCGGAATATGGCTACACCTTC
CDR3 protein: CASHGTGGAEYGYTF

clone size: .
D gene: .
V gene: TRBV7-9
J gene: TRBJ2-3
CDR3 DNA: TGTGCCAGCAGCTTAGGACTAAGCACAGATACGCAGTATTTT
CDR3 protein: CASSLGLSTDTQYF

clone size: .
D gene: .
V gene: TRBV24-1
J gene: TRBJ2-6
CDR3 DNA: TGTGCCACCAGTGATTCGAGGATCTCTGGGGCCAACGTCCTGACTTTC
CDR3 protein: CATSDSRISGANVLTF

clone size: .
D gene: .
V gene: TRBV9
J gene: TRBJ2-1
CDR3 DNA: TGTGCCAGCACCCAACAAGGGGGGGGCAACAATGAGCAGTTCTTC
CDR3 protein: CASTQQGGGNNEQFF

clone size: .
D gene: .
V gene: TRBV16
J gene: TRBJ2-2
CDR3 DNA: TGTGCCAGCAGCCAAGAGGGAATCGGGGAGCTGTTTTTT
CDR3 protein: CASSQEGIGELFF

clone size: once
D gene: .
V gene: TRBV5-1
J gene: TRBJ2-2
CDR3 DNA: TGCGCCAGCAGCTTGTTTGAGGGGAACACCGGGGAGCTGTTTTTT
CDR3 protein: CASSLFEGNTGELFF

clone size: .
D gene: TRBD1
V gene: TRBV11-3
J gene: TRBJ2-3
CDR3 DNA: TGTGCCAGCAGCTTGCGGGGACCAGGGGGCATTTACACAGATACGCAGTATTTT
CDR3 protein: CASSLRGPGGIYTDTQYF

clone size: .
D gene: TRBD1
V gene: TRBV5-8
J gene: TRBJ2-5
CDR3 DNA: TGTGCCAGCAGCCCGACAGGGAGAAAGACCCAGTACTTC
CDR3 protein: CASSPTGRKTQYF

clone size: .
D gene: .
V gene: TRBV7-9
J gene: TRBJ1-2
CDR3 DNA: TGTGCCAGCAGCTTAGGTGAAGGAGATAACTATGGCTACACCTTC
CDR3 protein: CASSLGEGDNYGYTF

clone size: few
D gene: TRBD1
V gene: TRBV30
J gene: TRBJ1-6
CDR3 DNA: TGTGCCTGGAGTTGGGGACAGGGAGATTCACCCCTCCACTTT
CDR3 protein: CAWSWGQGDSPLHF

clone size: few
D gene: .
V gene: TRBV10-3
J gene: TRBJ1-2
CDR3 DNA: TGTGCCATTTCTCGGGTAGACAACTATGGCTACACCTTC
CDR3 protein: CAISRVDNYGYTF

clone size: .
D gene: .
V gene: TRBV28
J gene: TRBJ1-1
CDR3 DNA: TGTGCCAGCAGTTTAAGCAGGGGGAACACTGAAGCTTTCTTT
CDR3 protein: CASSLSRGNTEAFF

clone size: once
D gene: .
V gene: TRBV28
J gene: TRBJ1-5
CDR3 DNA: TGTGCCAGCAGTTCTCAGGCCCAGCCCCAGCATTTT
CDR3 protein: CASSSQAQPQHF

clone size: .
D gene: TRBD1
V gene: TRBV30
J gene: TRBJ1-6
CDR3 DNA: TGTGCCTGGAGATTAGCAGGGGGAAATTCACCCCTCCACTTT
CDR3 protein: CAWRLAGGNSPLHF

clone size: .
D gene: TRBD1
V gene: TRBV11-3
J gene: TRBJ1-1
CDR3 DNA: TGTGCCAGCAGTTTGGACAGGTTCAGGACTGAAGCTTTCTTT
CDR3 protein: CASSLDRFRTEAFF

clone size: few
D gene: .
V gene: TRBV2
J gene: TRBJ1-5
CDR3 DNA: TGTGCCAGCAGCATAGGACTCCTCAATCAGCCCCAGCATTTT
CDR3 protein: CASSIGLLNQPQHF

clone size: .
D gene: TRBD1
V gene: TRBV5-1
J gene: TRBJ2-5
CDR3 DNA: TGCGCCAGCAGCTTGTCGGGACAGCAAGAGACCCAGTACTTC
CDR3 protein: CASSLSGQQETQYF

clone size: few
D gene: TRBD2
V gene: TRBV6-1
J gene: TRBJ2-1
CDR3 DNA: TGTGCCAGCAGTGATACTAGCGCAGTCAATGAGCAGTTCTTC
CDR3 protein: CASSDTSAVNEQFF

clone size: .
D gene: .
V gene: TRBV4-1
J gene: TRBJ1-2
CDR3 DNA: TGCGCCAGCAGCCAAGCAGGGCGGAACTATGGCTACACCTTC
CDR3 protein: CASSQAGRNYGYTF

clone size: .
D gene: .
V gene: TRBV5-4
J gene: TRBJ1-2
CDR3 DNA: TGTGCCAGCAGTTTGGACGGCTATGGCTACACCTTC
CDR3 protein: CASSLDGYGYTF

clone size: .
D gene: .
V gene: TRBV19
J gene: TRBJ1-4
CDR3 DNA: TGTGCCAGTAGTATTCAGGGATCGGATGAAAAACTGTTTTTT
CDR3 protein: CASSIQGSDEKLFF

clone size: .
D gene: TRBD1
V gene: TRBV27
J gene: TRBJ2-3
CDR3 DNA: TGTGCCAGCAGTCCGAGGACAGGGGGTGACAGAGATACGCAGTATTTT
CDR3 protein: CASSPRTGGDRDTQYF

clone size: once
D gene: TRBD1
V gene: TRBV5-6
J gene: TRBJ1-3
CDR3 DNA: TGTGCCAGCAGCCGGACAGGGTTGGGAAACACCATATATTTT
CDR3 protein: CASSRTGLGNTIYF

clone size: few
D gene: TRBD1
V gene: TRBV6-5
J gene: TRBJ2-7
CDR3 DNA: TGTGCCAGCAACCGGGACAGCACTTTCTACGAGCAGTACTTC
CDR3 protein: CASNRDSTFYEQYF

clone size: .
D gene: .
V gene: TRBV28
J gene: TRBJ2-5
CDR3 DNA: TGTGCCAGCAGTTCCTCCAGGGCCCAGTACTTC
CDR3 protein: CASSSSRAQYF

clone size: .
D gene: .
V gene: TRBV7-9
J gene: TRBJ1-4
CDR3 DNA: TGTGCCAGCAGCTCAACAGGAGCAACTAATGAAAAACTGTTTTTT
CDR3 protein: CASSSTGATNEKLFF

clone size: once
D gene: .
V gene: TRBV6-5
J gene: TRBJ2-4
CDR3 DNA: TGTGCCAGCAGAGCGGGACAGGTGAACATTCAGTACTTC
CDR3 protein: CASRAGQVNIQYF

clone size: .
D gene: TRBD1
V gene: TRBV6-5
J gene: TRBJ2-7
CDR3 DNA: TGTGCCAGCAGGGCGGACAGGGTAAACCTCTACGAGCAGTACTTC
CDR3 protein: CASRADRVNLYEQYF

clone size: .
D gene: .
V gene: TRBV6-5
J gene: TRBJ1-2
CDR3 DNA: TGTGCCAGCAGGTCCGGGGGCTATGGCTACACCTTC
CDR3 protein: CASRSGGYGYTF

clone size: once
D gene: TRBD1
V gene: TRBV28
J gene: TRBJ1-2
CDR3 DNA: TGTGCCAGCAGCCTACCCGGGACAGGGGTAGAAACTGCCTTC
CDR3 protein: CASSLPGTGVETAF